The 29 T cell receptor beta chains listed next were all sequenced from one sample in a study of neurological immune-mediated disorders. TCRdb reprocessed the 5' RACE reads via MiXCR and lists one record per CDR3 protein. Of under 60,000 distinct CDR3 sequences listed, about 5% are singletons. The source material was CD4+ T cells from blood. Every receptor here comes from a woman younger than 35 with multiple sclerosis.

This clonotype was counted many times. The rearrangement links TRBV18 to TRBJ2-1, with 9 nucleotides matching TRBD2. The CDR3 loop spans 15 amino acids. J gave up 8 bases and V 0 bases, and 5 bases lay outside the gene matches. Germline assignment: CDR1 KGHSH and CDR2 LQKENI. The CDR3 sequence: CASSPPSGSPHEQFF. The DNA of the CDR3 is TGTGCCAGCTCACCACCTAGCGGGAGCCCACATGAGCAGTTCTTC.

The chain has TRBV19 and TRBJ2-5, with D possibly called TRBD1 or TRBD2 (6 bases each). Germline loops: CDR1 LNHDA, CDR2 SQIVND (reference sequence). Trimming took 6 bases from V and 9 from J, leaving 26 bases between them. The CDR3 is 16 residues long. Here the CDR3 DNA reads TGTGCCAGTAGACGGAGGGTCGGACAGCCCGGTTTTTCCCAGTACTTC. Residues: CASRRRVGQPGFSQYF.

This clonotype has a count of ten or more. The CDR3 is CASSAEVSPSTEAFF. The CDR3 DNA follows: TGTGCCAGCAGCGCGGAGGTCTCCCCTTCAACTGAAGCTTTCTTT. The gene calls are TRBV9 and TRBJ1-1; D unclear. In germline, CDR1 is SGDLS, CDR2 YYNGEE. V lost 3 bases and J lost 5, with 17 bases in between. The CDR3 sequence is 15 residues long.

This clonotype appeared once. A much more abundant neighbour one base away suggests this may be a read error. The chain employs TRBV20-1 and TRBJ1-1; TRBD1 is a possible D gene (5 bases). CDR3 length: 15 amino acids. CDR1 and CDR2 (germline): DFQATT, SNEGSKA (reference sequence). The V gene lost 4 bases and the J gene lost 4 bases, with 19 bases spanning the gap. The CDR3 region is CSATPVGDGGTEAFF. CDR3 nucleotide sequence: TGCAGTGCTACCCCGGTCGGGGATGGGGGCACTGAAGCTTTCTTT.

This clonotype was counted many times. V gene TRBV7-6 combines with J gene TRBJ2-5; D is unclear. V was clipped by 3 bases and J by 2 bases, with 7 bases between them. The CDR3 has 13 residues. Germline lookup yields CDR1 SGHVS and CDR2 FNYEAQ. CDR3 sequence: CASSFGGQETQYF. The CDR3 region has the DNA TGTGCCAGCAGCTTTGGCGGACAAGAGACCCAGTACTTC.

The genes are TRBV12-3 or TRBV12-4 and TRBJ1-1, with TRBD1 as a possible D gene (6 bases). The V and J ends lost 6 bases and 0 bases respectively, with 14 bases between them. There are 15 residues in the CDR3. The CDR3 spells CASSGRRGMNTEAFF. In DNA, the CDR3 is TGTGCCAGCAGCGGACGGAGGGGGATGAACACTGAAGCTTTCTTT.

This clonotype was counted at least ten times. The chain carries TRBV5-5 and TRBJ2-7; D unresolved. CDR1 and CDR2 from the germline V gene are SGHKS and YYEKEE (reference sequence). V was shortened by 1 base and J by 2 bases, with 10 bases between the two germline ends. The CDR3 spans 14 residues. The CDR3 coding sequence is TGTGCCAGCAGCTTGCTGCAGGCCACCTACGAGCAGTACGTC. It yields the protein CASSLLQATYEQYV.

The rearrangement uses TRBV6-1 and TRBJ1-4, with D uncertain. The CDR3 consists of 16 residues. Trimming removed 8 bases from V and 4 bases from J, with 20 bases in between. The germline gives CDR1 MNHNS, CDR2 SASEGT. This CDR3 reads CASGSWARLNNEKLFF. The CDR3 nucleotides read TGTGCCAGCGGCTCATGGGCTCGCCTCAATAATGAAAAACTGTTTTTT.

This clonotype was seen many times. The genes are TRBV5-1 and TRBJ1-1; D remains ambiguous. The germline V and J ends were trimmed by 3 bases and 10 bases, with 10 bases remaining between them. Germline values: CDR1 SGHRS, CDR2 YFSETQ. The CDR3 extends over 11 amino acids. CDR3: CASSSGRVAFF. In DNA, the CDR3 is TGCGCCAGCAGCTCCGGACGGGTAGCTTTCTTT. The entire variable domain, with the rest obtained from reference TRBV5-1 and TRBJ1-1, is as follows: KAGVTQTPRYLIKTRGQQVTLSCSPISGHRSVSWYQQTPGQGLQFLFEYFSETQRNKGNFPGRFSGRQFSNSRSEMNVSTLELGDSALYLCASSSGRVAFFGQGTRLTVV.

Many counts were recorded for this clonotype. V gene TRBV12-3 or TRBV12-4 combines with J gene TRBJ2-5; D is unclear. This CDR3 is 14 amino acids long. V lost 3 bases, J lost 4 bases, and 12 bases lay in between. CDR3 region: CASSFRGGAETQYF. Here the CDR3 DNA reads TGTGCCAGCAGTTTTAGAGGCGGAGCAGAGACCCAGTACTTC.

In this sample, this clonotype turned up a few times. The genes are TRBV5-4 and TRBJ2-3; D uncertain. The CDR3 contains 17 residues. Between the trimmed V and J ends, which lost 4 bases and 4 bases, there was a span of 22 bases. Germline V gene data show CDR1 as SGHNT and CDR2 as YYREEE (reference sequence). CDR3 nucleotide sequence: TGTGCCAGCAGCGACCGGCTCTCTTACATTGATGCAGATACGCAGTATTTT. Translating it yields CASSDRLSYIDADTQYF.

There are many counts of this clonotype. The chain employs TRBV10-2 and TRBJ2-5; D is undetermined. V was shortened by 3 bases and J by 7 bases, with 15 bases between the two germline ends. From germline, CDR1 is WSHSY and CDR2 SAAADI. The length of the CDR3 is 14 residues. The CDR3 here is CASSELGPTATQYF. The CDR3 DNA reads TGCGCCAGCAGTGAATTGGGCCCTACGGCGACCCAGTACTTC.

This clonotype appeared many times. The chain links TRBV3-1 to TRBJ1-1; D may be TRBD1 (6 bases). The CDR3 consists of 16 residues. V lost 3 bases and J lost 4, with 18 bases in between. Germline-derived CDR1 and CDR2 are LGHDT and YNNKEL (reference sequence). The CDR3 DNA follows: TGTGCCAGCAGCCACCCGGGGGGCGCAGGGTTCACTGAAGCTTTCTTT. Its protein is CASSHPGGAGFTEAFF.

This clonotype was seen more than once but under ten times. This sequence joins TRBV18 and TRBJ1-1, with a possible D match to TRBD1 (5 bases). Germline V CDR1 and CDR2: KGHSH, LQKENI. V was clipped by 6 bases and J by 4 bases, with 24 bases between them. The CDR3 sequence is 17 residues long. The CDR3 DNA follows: TGTGCCAGCTCCGCAGCGGCGGGGCCCGACGGGATCACTGAAGCTTTCTTT. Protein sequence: CASSAAAGPDGITEAFF.

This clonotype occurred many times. The CDR3 here is CAWIVAGADTQYF. As DNA, the CDR3 is TGTGCCTGGATTGTAGCGGGGGCAGATACGCAGTATTTT. This chain uses TRBV30 with TRBJ2-3, with 9 positions matching TRBD2. The CDR3 sequence is 13 residues long. The trim removed 4 bases at V and 4 bases at J, leaving 3 bases unmatched. Germline loops: CDR1 GTSNPN, CDR2 SVGIG (reference sequence).

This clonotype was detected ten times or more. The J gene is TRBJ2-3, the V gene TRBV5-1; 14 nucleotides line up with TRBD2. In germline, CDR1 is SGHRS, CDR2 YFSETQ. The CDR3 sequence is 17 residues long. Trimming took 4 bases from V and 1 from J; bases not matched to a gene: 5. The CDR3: CASSVRLAGGGTDTQYF. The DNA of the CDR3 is TGCGCCAGCAGCGTGAGACTAGCGGGGGGGGGCACAGATACGCAGTATTTT.

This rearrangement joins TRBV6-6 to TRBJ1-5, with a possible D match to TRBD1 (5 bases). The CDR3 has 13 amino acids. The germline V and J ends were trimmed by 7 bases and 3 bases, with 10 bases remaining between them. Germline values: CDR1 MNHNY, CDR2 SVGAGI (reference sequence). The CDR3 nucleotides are TGTGCCAGCATCCTCGGGGCCAATCAGCCCCAGCATTTT. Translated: CASILGANQPQHF.

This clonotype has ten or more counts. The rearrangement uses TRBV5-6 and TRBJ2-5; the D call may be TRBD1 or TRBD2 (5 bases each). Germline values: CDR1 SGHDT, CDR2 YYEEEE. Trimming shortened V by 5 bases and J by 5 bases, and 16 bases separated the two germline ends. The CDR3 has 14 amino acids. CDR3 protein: CASSSGPLRETQYF. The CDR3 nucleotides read TGTGCCAGCAGTTCGGGACCCCTACGGGAGACCCAGTACTTC. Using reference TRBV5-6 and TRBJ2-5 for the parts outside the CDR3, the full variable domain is DAGVTQSPTHLIKTRGQQVTLRCSPKSGHDTVSWYQQALGQGPQFIFQYYEEEERQRGNFPDRFSGHQFPNYSSELNVNALLLGDSALYLCASSSGPLRETQYFGPGTRLLVL.

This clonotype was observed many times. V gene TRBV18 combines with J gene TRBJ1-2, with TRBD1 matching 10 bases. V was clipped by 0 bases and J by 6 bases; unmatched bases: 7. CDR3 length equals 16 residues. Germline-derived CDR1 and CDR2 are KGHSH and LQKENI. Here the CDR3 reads CASSPPGQGWFDGYTF. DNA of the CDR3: TGTGCCAGCTCACCACCGGGACAGGGGTGGTTTGATGGCTACACCTTC.

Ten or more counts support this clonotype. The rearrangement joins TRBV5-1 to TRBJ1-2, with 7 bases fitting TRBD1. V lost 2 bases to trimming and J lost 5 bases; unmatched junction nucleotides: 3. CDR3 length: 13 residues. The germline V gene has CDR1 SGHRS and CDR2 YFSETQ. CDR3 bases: TGCGCCAGCAGCTTAACAGGGGAGTATGGCTACACCTTC. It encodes CASSLTGEYGYTF.

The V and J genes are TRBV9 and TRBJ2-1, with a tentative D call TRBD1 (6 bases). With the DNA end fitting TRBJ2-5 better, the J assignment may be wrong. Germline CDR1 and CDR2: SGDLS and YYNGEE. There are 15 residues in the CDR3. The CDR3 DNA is TGTGCCAGCAGCACCAGAGACAGGACCCAAGAGACCCAGTACTTC. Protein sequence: CASSTRDRTQETQYF.

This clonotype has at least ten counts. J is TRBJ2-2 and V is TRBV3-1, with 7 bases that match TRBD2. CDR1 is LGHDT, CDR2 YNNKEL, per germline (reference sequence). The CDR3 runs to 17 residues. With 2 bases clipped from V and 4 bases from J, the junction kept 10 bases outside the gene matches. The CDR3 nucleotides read TGTGCCAGCAGCCAAACCCACGGGGGGACCTTCACCGGGGAGCTGTTTTTT. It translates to CASSQTHGGTFTGELFF. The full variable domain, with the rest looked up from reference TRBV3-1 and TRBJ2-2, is DTAVSQTPKYLVTQMGNDKSIKCEQNLGHDTMYWYKQDSKKFLKIMFSYNNKELIINETVPNRFSPKSPDKAHLNLHINSLELGDSAVYFCASSQTHGGTFTGELFFGEGSRLTVL.

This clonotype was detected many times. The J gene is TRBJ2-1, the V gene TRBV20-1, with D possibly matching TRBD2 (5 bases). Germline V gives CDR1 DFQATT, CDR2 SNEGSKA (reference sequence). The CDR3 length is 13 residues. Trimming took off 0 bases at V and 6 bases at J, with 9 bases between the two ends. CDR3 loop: CSARETGINEQFF. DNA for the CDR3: TGCAGTGCTAGAGAAACGGGGATCAATGAGCAGTTCTTC.

In DNA, the CDR3 is TGTGCCAGTAGTACCTCGGACGGCTGGGGGTCACCCCTCCACTTT. It codes for CASSTSDGWGSPLHF. J is TRBJ1-6 and V is TRBV19; D might be TRBD1 (5 bases). The V end was cut by 4 bases, the J end by 10 bases, with 17 bases between. The CDR3 is 15 residues long. Germline CDR1 is LNHDA and CDR2 is SQIVND (reference sequence).

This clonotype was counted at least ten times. The CDR3 sequence: CASSPDHRGYGYTF. The CDR3 bases are TGTGCCAGCAGCCCCGACCACAGGGGCTATGGCTACACCTTC. The chain links TRBV4-2 to TRBJ1-2; TRBD1 matches at 7 bases. Germline loops: CDR1 LGHNA, CDR2 YNFKEQ. Trimming at V came to 4 bases and at J to 4 bases, leaving 6 bases not matched to a gene. This CDR3 contains 14 residues.

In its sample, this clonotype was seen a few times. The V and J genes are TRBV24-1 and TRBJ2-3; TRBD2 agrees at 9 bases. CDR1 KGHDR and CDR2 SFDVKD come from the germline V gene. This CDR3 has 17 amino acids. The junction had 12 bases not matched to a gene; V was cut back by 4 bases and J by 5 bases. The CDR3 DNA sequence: TGTGCCACCAGTGACGGGACTCGCGGGAGGGGAGGAGATACGCAGTATTTT. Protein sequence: CATSDGTRGRGGDTQYF.

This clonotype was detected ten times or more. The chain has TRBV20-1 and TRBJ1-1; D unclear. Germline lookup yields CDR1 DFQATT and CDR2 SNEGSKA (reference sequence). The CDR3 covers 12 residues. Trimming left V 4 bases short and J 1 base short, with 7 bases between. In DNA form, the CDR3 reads TGCAGTGCTACAAAAACGAACACTGAAGCTTTCTTT. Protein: CSATKTNTEAFF.

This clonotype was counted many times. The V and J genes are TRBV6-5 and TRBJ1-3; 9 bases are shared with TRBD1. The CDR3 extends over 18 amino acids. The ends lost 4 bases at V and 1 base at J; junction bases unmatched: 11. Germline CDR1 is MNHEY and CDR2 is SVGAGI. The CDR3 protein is CASSSSGTGHYSGNTIYF. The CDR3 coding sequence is TGTGCCAGCAGTTCTTCCGGGACAGGGCACTATTCTGGAAACACCATATATTTT.

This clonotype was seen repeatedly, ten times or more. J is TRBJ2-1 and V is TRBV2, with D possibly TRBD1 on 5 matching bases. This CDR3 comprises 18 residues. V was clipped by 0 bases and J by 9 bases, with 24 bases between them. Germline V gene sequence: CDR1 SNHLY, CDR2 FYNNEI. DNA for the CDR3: TGTGCCAGCAGTGAAGCTGTTGGGGCTCGCAGCCCAAGGAGTGAGCAGTTCTTC. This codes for CASSEAVGARSPRSEQFF.